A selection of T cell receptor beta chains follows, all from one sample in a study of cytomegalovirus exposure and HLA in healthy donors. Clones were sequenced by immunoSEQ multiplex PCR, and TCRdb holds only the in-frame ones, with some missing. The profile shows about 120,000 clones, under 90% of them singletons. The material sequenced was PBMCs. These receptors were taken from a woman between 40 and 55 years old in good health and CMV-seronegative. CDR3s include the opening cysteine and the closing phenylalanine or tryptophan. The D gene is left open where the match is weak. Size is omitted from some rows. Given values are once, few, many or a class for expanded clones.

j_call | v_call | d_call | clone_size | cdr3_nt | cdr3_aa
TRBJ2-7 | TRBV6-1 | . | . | TGTGCCAGCAGTGAATTCGGGGGACGGACCTACGAGCAGTACTTC | CASSEFGGRTYEQYF
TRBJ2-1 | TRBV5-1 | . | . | TGCGCCAGCAGCTTGAGGCCAGGGTTAAATGAGCAGTTCTTC | CASSLRPGLNEQFF
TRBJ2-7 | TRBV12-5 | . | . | TGTGCTAGTGGTTTGGTTCTAACGAAGCAGTACTTC | CASGLVLTKQYF
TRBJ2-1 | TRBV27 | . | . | TGTGCCAGCAGTGCACCCGGGGAGCAGTTCTTC | CASSAPGEQFF
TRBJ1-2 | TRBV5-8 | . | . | TGTGCCAGCAGCTTGTACAGGGTGAACTATGGCTACACCTTC | CASSLYRVNYGYTF
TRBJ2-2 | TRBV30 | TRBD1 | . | TGTGCCTGGAGTGTAGAGAGGGTTCGGGACAGGGGTATCGGGGAGCTGTTTTTT | CAWSVERVRDRGIGELFF
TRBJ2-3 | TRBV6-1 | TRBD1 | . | TGTGCCAGCAGTGAAGGACAGGGTAGAGATACGCAGTATTTT | CASSEGQGRDTQYF
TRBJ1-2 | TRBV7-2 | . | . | TGTGCCAGCAGCCCCGGGGGGGTAGCTACCTATGGCTACACCTTC | CASSPGGVATYGYTF
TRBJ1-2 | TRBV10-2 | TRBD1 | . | TGCGCCAGCAGTGATCGGACAGGGGGTGGCTACACCTTC | CASSDRTGGGYTF
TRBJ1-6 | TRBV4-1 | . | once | TGCGCCAGCAGCCAAGAATATTTACCGAAGTCACAGGGAGATTTTGGGTATTCACCCCTCCACTTT | CASSQEYLPKSQGDFGYSPLHF
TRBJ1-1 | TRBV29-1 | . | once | TGCAGCGCCCGGACACCCATGAACACTGAAGCTTTCTTT | CSARTPMNTEAFF
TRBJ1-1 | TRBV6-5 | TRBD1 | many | TGTGCCAGCAGGGACAGGACCAACACTGAAGCTTTCTTT | CASRDRTNTEAFF
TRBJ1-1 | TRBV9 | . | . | TGTGCCAGCAACCCGCGGGGGGGGCCGGGGTCTGAAGCTTTCTTT | CASNPRGGPGSEAFF
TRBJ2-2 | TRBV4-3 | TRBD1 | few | TGCGCCAGCAGCCAGACAGGGGCTGGTGGCGGGGAGCTGTTTTTT | CASSQTGAGGGELFF
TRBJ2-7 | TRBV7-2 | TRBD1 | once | TGTGCCAGCAGCCCACAGGGGGCGGGCTCCTACGAGCAGTACTTC | CASSPQGAGSYEQYF
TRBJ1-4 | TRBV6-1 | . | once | TGTGCCAGCAGTGAAGGGCCAGGGGCTAATGAAAAACTGTTTTTT | CASSEGPGANEKLFF
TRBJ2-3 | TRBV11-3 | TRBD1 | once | TGTGCCAGCAGCGCCGACAGGGAAGCAGATACGCAGTATTTT | CASSADREADTQYF
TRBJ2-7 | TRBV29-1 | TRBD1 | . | TGCAGCGTCGTTACCGGGACAGGGGGCTCCTACGAGCAGTACTTC | CSVVTGTGGSYEQYF
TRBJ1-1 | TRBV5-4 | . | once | TGTGCCAGCAGCTTGGAGGCAGGGTGCACTGAAGCTTTCTTT | CASSLEAGCTEAFF
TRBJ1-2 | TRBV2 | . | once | TGTGCCAGCAGCCTCAGACAGGACCCTCTAAACTATGGCTACACCTTC | CASSLRQDPLNYGYTF
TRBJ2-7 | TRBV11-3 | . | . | TGTGCCAGCAGCCTCGAGCGGGCGGGGGCGTCCTACGAGCAGTACTTC | CASSLERAGASYEQYF
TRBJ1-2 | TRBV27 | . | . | TGTGCCAGCAGCTCCGGAGGGGTGGGGTCCTATGGCTACACCTTC | CASSSGGVGSYGYTF
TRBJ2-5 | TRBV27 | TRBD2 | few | TGTGCCAGCAGGCCCCTGCCCCCCTCCGACGTAGGGACTAGCGGGCAAGAGACCCAGTACTTC | CASRPLPPSDVGTSGQETQYF
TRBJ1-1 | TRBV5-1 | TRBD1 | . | TGCGCCAGCAGATCCGGACCGGGACAGGGTCATTTTAGGGAAGCTTTCTTT | CASRSGPGQGHFREAFF
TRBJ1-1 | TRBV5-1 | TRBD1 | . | TGCGCCACTAAGCCGGGACAGACATCCACTGAAGCTTTCTTT | CATKPGQTSTEAFF
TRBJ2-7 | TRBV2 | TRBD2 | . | TGTGCCAGCAGCGCCTCTAGCGGGGGGAGTTACGAGCAGTACTTC | CASSASSGGSYEQYF
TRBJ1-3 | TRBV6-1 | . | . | TGTGCCAGCAGTGATAAGAGACAGTTATCAAACACCATATATTTT | CASSDKRQLSNTIYF
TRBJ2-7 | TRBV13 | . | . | TGTGCCAGCAGCTCAACCCTCTTACGCAGCGACTCCCCCTACGAGCAGTACTTC | CASSSTLLRSDSPYEQYF
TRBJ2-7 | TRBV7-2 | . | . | TGTGCCACGACAAGCTCCAACGAGCAGTACTTC | CATTSSNEQYF
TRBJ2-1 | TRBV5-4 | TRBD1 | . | TGTGCCAGCAGACAAACAGGGGGTGGGCAGTTCTTC | CASRQTGGGQFF
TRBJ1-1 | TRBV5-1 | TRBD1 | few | TGCGCCAGCAGCTTGCAAGGACAGGGCGGCACTGAAGCTTTCTTT | CASSLQGQGGTEAFF
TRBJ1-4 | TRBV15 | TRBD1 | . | TGTGCCACCAGCAGAGACGCCACAGGGGATTCTCGGGAAAAACTGTTTTTT | CATSRDATGDSREKLFF
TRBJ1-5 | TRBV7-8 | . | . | TGTGCCAGCAGCTTATTGGCCCTCTTTGAGGCGAATCAGCCCCAGCATTTT | CASSLLALFEANQPQHF
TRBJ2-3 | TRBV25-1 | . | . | TGTGCCAGCAGTGAACCCCGGGATCAAGATACGCAGTATTTT | CASSEPRDQDTQYF
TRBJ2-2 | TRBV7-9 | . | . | TGTGCCAGCAGCTTTCCTACCGGGGAGCTGTTTTTT | CASSFPTGELFF
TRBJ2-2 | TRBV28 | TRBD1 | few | TGTGCCAGCACCCCAGGGGGCGCAGACACCGGGGAGCTGTTTTTT | CASTPGGADTGELFF
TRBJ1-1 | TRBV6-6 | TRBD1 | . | TGTGCCAGCAGCCCGGGACAGGACACTGAAGCTTTCTTT | CASSPGQDTEAFF
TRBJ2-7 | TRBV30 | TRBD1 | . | TGTGCCTGGGGTAGGGGGCTCGGTTACGAGCAGTACTTC | CAWGRGLGYEQYF
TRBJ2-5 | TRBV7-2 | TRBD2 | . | TGTGCCAGCAGCTTAGGCCGGCTAGCGGGGGACACCCAGTACTTC | CASSLGRLAGDTQYF
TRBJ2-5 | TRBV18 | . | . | TGTGCCAGCTCACCCAACAGGGATCAAGGGGAGACCCAGTACTTC | CASSPNRDQGETQYF
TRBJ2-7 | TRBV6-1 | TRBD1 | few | TGTGCCAGCTCCGGAGGACAGGGGGGGGTCTACGAGCAGTACTTC | CASSGGQGGVYEQYF
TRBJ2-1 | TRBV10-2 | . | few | TGCGCCAGCAGTCCCCAGACTTACAATGAGCAGTTCTTC | CASSPQTYNEQFF
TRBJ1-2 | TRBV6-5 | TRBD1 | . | TGTGCCAGCAGTTGCCGGGACAGCAGCTATGGCTACACCTTC | CASSCRDSSYGYTF
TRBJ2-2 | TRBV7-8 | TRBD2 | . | TGTGCCAGCAGCTCACGGGGCGGGAGTTTCACCGGGGAGCTGTTTTTT | CASSSRGGSFTGELFF
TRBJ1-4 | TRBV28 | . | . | TGTGCCAGCAGTTTAATGGGCAGTTCAACTAATGAAAAACTGTTTTTT | CASSLMGSSTNEKLFF
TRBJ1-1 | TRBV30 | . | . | TGTGCCTGGAGTCAACGACAGAAGATGAACACTGAAGCTTTCTTT | CAWSQRQKMNTEAFF
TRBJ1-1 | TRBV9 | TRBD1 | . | TGTGCCAGCAGCCTAAGACAGGGAACTACTGAAGCTTTCTTT | CASSLRQGTTEAFF